Listed below are T cell receptor beta chains from one sample, sequenced in a study of T cell repertoires in cytomegalovirus infection. One entry per CDR3 protein, called by TCRdb with MiXCR from the reads. The table records approximately 700,000 distinct CDR3 sequences, 35% of them present only once. Sequencing input: PBMCs. The receptor source for this set is a human donor in good health (CMV status not recorded). Some clones in this sample may be carry-over from other donors' samples. Each CDR3 is given with its conserved first and last residue. Clone size appears in some rows only: once, few, many, or a class for an expanded clone.

>TRBJ1-1|few|TRBV7-2
CASSLWEGSEAFF
>TRBJ2-2|many|TRBV7-2
CASSPAVGNTGELFF
>TRBJ2-1|few|TRBV10-3
CAISPVLDNEQFF
>TRBJ2-1|.|TRBV11-3
CASTGGVNNEQFF
>TRBJ2-4|many|TRBV7-2
CASSSGGLSNIQYF
>TRBJ2-1|many|TRBV7-6
CASSSGQKPNEQFF
>TRBJ2-6|.|TRBV4-2
CASSLTPGSGANVLTF
>TRBJ2-7|.|TRBV27
CASSPGLYPHEQYF
>TRBJ1-5|few|TRBV2
CASRGTGWVQPQHF
>TRBJ1-2|few|TRBV28
CASSFLRTGGGYTF
>TRBJ2-1|many|TRBV11-2
CASSLVPHPSMAGRYNEQFF
>TRBJ1-2|.|TRBV12-3/TRBV12-4
CASSLWSGGYTF
>TRBJ1-5|few|TRBV5-1
CASSLWGSGDQPQHF
>TRBJ2-1|few|TRBV5-5
CASSLIGGSNEQFF
>TRBJ1-1|.|TRBV5-4
CASSFLEGYTEAFF
>TRBJ2-7|.|TRBV20-1
CSASGLDRGEQYF
>TRBJ2-1|many|TRBV7-6
CASSLSGNSYNEQFF
>TRBJ2-7|.|TRBV12-3/TRBV12-4
CASRPIWEARPTF
>TRBJ2-2|few|TRBV5-1
CATQDRANTGELFF